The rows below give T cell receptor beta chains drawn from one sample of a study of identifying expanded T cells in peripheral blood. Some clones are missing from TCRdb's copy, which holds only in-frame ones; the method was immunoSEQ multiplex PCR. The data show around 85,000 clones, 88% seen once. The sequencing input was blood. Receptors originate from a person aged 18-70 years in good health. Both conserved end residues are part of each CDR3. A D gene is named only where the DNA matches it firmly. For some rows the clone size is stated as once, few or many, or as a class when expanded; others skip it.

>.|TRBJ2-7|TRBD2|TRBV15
TGTGCCACCAGAGATCGGGACGGGAGGGCCTACGAGCAGTACTTC
CATRDRDGRAYEQYF
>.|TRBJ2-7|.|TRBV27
TGTGCCAGCAGTTCGGATGCGGGCGAGCAGTACTTC
CASSSDAGEQYF
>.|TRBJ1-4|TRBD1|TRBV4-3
TGCGCCAGCAGTACCCGCGCGGACAGGGGTCTGTCCCTGTTTTTT
CASSTRADRGLSLFF
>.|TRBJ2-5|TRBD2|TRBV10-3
TGTGCCATCAGTGACCCGGGACTAGCGGGCGCAGAGACCCAGTACTTC
CAISDPGLAGAETQYF
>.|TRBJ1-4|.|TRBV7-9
TGTGCCAGCAGCGACCGGGCAAGGAGTGAAAAACTGTTTTTT
CASSDRARSEKLFF
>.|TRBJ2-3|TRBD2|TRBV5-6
TGTGCCAGCAGCACGACTAGCGGGAGCACAGATACGCAGTATTTT
CASSTTSGSTDTQYF
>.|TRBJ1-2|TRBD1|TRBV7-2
TGTGCCAGCAGCCGAGGGACAGGGGGCGCCTATGGCTACACCTTC
CASSRGTGGAYGYTF
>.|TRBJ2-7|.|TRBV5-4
TGTGCCAGCAGCTTGGCCTTAACAGGTACCTACGAGCAGTACTTC
CASSLALTGTYEQYF
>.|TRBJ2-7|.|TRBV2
TGTGCCAGCAGTATCGTACCGGGATCATCCTACGAGCAGTACTTC
CASSIVPGSSYEQYF
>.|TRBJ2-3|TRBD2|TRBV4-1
TGCGCCAGCAGCCAAGATGGCCGGGAGACTAGCCGCACAGATACGCAGTATTTT
CASSQDGRETSRTDTQYF
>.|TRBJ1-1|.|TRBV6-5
TGTGCCAGCAGTTACTCGGCAGGGGCGGGGAACACTGAAGCTTTCTTT
CASSYSAGAGNTEAFF
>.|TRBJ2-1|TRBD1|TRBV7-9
TGTGCCAGCAGCCAACGGGGACAGGGGTACAATGAGCAGTTCTTC
CASSQRGQGYNEQFF
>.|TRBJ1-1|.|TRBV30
TGTGCCTGGAGTGTTACGGGGGGCACTGAAGCTTTCTTT
CAWSVTGGTEAFF
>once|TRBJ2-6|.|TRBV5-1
TGCGCCAACACACCCCCTGGGGCCAACGTCCTGACTTTC
CANTPPGANVLTF
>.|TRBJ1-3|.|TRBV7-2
TGTGCCAGCAGACCCCCCGGACCCTACTCTGGAAACACCATATATTTT
CASRPPGPYSGNTIYF
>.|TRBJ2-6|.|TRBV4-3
TGCGCCAGCAGCCAAGAACCCCCCCGACAGAGGTACGCTGGGGCCAACGTCCTGACTTTC
CASSQEPPRQRYAGANVLTF
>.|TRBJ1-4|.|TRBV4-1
TGCGCCAGCAGCCAAGAAAGGGCGAATGAAAAACTGTTTTTT
CASSQERANEKLFF
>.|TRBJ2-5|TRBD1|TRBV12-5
TGTGCTAGTGGTTTGGTACCGGATGGGACAGGAACGTACCAAGAGACCCAGTACTTC
CASGLVPDGTGTYQETQYF
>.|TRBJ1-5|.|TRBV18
TGTGCCAGCTCACCAGGGGGCCGAAATCAGCCCCAGCATTTT
CASSPGGRNQPQHF
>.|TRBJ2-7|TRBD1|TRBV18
TGTGCCAGCTCACCACTCGACAGGGGGAACGAGCAGTACTTC
CASSPLDRGNEQYF
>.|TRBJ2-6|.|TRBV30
TGTGCCTGGACCGCCCGCGGTGGGGCCAACGTCCTGACTTTC
CAWTARGGANVLTF
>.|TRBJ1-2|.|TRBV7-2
TGTGCCAGCAGCTTAGACTCAGGGAGGTCTAACTATGGCTACACCTTC
CASSLDSGRSNYGYTF
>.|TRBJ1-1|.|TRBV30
TGTGCCTGGAGCGCGGAGCTGAACACTGAAGCTTTCTTT
CAWSAELNTEAFF
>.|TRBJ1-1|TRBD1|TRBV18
TGTGCCAGCTCACCAGGACAGGGGAACACTGAAGCTTTCTTT
CASSPGQGNTEAFF
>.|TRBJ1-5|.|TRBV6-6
TGTGCCAGCAGTTACGGGAACAATCAGCCCCAGCATTTT
CASSYGNNQPQHF
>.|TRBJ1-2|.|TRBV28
TGTGCCAGCAGTACAATAGGACAGACCCTTTATGGCTACACCTTC
CASSTIGQTLYGYTF
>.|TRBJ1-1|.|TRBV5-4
TGTGCCAGCAGCCCCACCGCGGACACTGAAGCTTTCTTT
CASSPTADTEAFF
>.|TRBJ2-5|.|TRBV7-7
TGTGCCAGCAGCTTAAAGGCCCCAGAGACCCAGTACTTC
CASSLKAPETQYF
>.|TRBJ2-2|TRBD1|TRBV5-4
TGTGCCAGCAGCCATAAGAACAGGGGGCCGAACACCGGGGAGCTGTTTTTT
CASSHKNRGPNTGELFF
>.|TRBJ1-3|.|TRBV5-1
TGCGCCAGCAGCTTGGATCAGGGGATGGGAAACACCATATATTTT
CASSLDQGMGNTIYF
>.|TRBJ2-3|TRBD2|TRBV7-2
TGTGCCAGCAATCCTACTAGCGGGGGGGCTGGTGTAAGAGATACGCAGTATTTT
CASNPTSGGAGVRDTQYF
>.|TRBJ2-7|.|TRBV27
TGTGCCAGCAGTTTATCGGGCAGGGCATACGAGCAGTACTTC
CASSLSGRAYEQYF
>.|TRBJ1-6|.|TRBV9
TGTGCCAGCAGCGCCTTCGGGTCTAGCTCCTATAATTCACCCCTCCACTTT
CASSAFGSSSYNSPLHF
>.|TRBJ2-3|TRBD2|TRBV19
TGTGCCAGTAGTATCCCTACTAGCGGGGTGACAGATACGCAGTATTTT
CASSIPTSGVTDTQYF
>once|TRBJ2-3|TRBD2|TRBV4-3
TGCGCCAGCAGCCAAGTTGGGTCTAGCGGGGCACCAGATACGCAGTATTTT
CASSQVGSSGAPDTQYF
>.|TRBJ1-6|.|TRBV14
TGTGCCAGCAGCCAAGACAAGGGTCATAATTCACCCCTCCACTTT
CASSQDKGHNSPLHF
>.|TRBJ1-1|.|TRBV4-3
TGCGCCAGCAGCCAAGATCTTAGAGGGGGTTTGAACACTGAAGCTTTCTTT
CASSQDLRGGLNTEAFF
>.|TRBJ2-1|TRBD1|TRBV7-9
TGTGCCAGCAGCTTAATGGCAGGGGGTGGCAATGAGCAGTTCTTC
CASSLMAGGGNEQFF
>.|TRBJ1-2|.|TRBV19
TGTGCCAGTACCACCGGGGGGTATGGCTACACCTTC
CASTTGGYGYTF
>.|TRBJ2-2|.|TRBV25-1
TGTGCCAGCAGGCTACAGGGTCGTGTAGCCGGGGAGCTGTTTTTT
CASRLQGRVAGELFF
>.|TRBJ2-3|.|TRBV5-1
TGCGCCAGCAGCGGCCCCGAGGGGCTCAAGAGCACAGATACGCAGTATTTT
CASSGPEGLKSTDTQYF
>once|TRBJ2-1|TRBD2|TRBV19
TGTGCCAGTCAAAAACTAGCGGGGTTGTACAATGAGCAGTTCTTC
CASQKLAGLYNEQFF
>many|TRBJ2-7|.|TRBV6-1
TGTGCCAGCCGAGTCGCTGAGGGACCTCCCTACGAGCAGTACTTC
CASRVAEGPPYEQYF
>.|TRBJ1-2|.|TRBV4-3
TGCGCCAGCAGCCAAGATTTAGTCAGGCCCTTCTATGGCTACACCTTC
CASSQDLVRPFYGYTF
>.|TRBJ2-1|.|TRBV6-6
TGTGCCAGCAGTTACTCGACCAGATTCAATGAGCAGTTCTTC
CASSYSTRFNEQFF
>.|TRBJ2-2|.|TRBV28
TGTGCCAGCAGTTTACAACTTACCGGGGAGCTGTTTTTT
CASSLQLTGELFF
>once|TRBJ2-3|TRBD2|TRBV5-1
TGCGCCAGCAGCTTGCCCTCTAGCGGGGGCCGGAATCCCACAGATACGCAGTATTTT
CASSLPSSGGRNPTDTQYF
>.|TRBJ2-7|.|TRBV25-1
TGTGCCAGCAGTCGAGATTGGGGTACCGAGCAGTACTTC
CASSRDWGTEQYF
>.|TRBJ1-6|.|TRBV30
TGTGCCTGGAGTGTAGTGAGCCAAGGTAATTCACCCCTCCACTTT
CAWSVVSQGNSPLHF
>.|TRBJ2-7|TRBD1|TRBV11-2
TGTGCCAGCAGCTTGCAGGGGGCCTCGGGGTGGAAGCAGTACTTC
CASSLQGASGWKQYF
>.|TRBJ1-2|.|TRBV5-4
TGTGCCAGCAGCTTCCAGACTAACTATGGCTACACCTTC
CASSFQTNYGYTF
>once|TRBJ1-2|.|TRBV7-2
TGTGCCAGCAGTCCCCACTCGACACGGAATGGCTACACCTTC
CASSPHSTRNGYTF
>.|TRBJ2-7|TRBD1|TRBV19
TGTGCCAGTAGTCTTACGACAGGGAGCTCCTACGAGCAGTACTTC
CASSLTTGSSYEQYF